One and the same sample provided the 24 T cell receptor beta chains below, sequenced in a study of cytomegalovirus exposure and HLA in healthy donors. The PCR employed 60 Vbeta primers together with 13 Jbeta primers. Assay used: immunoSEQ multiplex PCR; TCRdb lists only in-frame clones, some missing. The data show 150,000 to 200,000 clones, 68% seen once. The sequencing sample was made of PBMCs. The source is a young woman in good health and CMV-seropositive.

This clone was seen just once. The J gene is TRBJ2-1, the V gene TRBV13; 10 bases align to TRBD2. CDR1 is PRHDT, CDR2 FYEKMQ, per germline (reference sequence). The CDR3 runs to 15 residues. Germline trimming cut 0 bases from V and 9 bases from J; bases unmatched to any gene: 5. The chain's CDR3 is CASSLGAGGRGEQFF. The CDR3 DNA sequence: TGTGCCAGCAGCTTAGGAGCGGGGGGGCGAGGTGAGCAGTTCTTC.

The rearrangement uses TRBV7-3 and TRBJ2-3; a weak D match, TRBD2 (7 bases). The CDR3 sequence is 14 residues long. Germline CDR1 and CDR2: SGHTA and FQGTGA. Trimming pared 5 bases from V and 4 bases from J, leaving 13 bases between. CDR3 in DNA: TGTGCCAGCAGCGGTGCGGGGGCATCAGATACGCAGTATTTT. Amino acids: CASSGAGASDTQYF.

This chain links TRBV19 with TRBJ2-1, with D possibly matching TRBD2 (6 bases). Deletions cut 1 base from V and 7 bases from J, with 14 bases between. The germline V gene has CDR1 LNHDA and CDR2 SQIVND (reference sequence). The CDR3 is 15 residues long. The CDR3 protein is CASSIAGDFRNEQFF. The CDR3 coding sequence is TGTGCCAGTAGTATAGCGGGAGATTTCAGAAATGAGCAGTTCTTC.

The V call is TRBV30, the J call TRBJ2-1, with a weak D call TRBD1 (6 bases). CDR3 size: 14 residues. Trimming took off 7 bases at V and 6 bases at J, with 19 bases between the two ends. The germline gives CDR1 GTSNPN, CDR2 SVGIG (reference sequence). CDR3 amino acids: CASTGDLGANEQFF. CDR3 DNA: TGTGCCTCAACCGGGGACCTGGGGGCCAATGAGCAGTTCTTC.

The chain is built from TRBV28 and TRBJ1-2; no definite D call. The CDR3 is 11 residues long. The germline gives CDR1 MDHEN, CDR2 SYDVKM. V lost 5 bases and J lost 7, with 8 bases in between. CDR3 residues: CASSHRGGYTF. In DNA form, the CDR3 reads TGTGCCAGCAGTCACCGAGGTGGCTACACCTTC.

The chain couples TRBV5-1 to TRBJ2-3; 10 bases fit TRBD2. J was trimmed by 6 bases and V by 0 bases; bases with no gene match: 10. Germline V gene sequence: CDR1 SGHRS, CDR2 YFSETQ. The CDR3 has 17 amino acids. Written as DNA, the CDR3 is TGCGCCAGCAGCTTGGGCCTAGCGGGAGTAGTCTTTGATACGCAGTATTTT. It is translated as CASSLGLAGVVFDTQYF.

CDR3 in amino acids: CASSLSGRARETQYF. CDR3 DNA sequence: TGCGCCAGCAGCTTAAGCGGGAGGGCCCGGGAGACCCAGTACTTC. The chain uses TRBV5-1 and TRBJ2-5, with TRBD2 identical over 10 bases. CDR1 and CDR2 (germline): SGHRS, YFSETQ. This CDR3 has 15 amino acids. Trimming cost V 2 bases and J 5 bases; bases outside gene matches: 6. Together with reference TRBV5-1 and TRBJ2-5, the CDR3 gives the full variable domain: KAGVTQTPRYLIKTRGQQVTLSCSPISGHRSVSWYQQTPGQGLQFLFEYFSETQRNKGNFPGRFSGRQFSNSRSEMNVSTLELGDSALYLCASSLSGRARETQYFGPGTRLLVL.

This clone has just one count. CDR3 DNA: TGTGCCAGCAGCTTCCTAGAGAACACTGAAGCTTTCTTT. Translated: CASSFLENTEAFF. The chain couples TRBV7-8 to TRBJ1-1; D not certain. This CDR3 is built from 13 residues. CDR1 and CDR2 from the germline V gene are SGHVS and FQNEAQ. V was cut by 3 bases and J by 1 base, with 6 bases left in between.

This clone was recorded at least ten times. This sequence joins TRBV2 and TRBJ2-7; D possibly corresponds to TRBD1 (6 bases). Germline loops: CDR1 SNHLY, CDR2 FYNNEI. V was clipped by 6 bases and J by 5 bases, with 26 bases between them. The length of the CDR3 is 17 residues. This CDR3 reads CASRDTNIGGTGNEQYF. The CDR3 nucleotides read TGTGCCAGCAGGGACACAAACATAGGTGGTACAGGGAACGAGCAGTACTTC.

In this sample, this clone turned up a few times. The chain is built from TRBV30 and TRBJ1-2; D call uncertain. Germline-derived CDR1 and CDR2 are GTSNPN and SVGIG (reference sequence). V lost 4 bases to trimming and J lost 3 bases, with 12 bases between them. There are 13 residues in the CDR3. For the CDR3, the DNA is TGTGCCTGGACCAGTGGTACAGACTATGGCTACACCTTC. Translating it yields CAWTSGTDYGYTF.

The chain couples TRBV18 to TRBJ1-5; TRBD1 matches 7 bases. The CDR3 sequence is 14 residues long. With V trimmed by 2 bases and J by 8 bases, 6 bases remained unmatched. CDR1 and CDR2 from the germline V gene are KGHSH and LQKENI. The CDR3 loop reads CASSPTRGAEPQHF. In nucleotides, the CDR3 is TGTGCCAGCTCACCAACCAGGGGGGCGGAGCCCCAGCATTTT.

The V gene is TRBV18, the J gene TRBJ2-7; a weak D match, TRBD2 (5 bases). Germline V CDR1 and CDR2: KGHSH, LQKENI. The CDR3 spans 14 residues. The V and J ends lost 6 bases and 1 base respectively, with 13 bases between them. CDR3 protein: CASSPRRTSYEQYF. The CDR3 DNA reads TGTGCCAGCTCTCCCCGAAGGACTTCCTACGAGCAGTACTTC.

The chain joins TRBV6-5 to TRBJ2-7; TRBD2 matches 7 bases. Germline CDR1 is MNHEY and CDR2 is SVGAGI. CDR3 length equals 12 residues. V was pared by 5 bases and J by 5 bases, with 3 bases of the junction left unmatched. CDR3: CASSQGGDEQYF. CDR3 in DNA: TGTGCCAGCAGTCAGGGAGGGGACGAGCAGTACTTC.

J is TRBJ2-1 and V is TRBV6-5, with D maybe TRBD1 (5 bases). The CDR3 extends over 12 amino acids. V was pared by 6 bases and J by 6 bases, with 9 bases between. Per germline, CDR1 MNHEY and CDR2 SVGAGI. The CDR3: CASRLRGNEQFF. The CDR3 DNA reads TGTGCCAGCAGACTAAGGGGCAATGAGCAGTTCTTC.

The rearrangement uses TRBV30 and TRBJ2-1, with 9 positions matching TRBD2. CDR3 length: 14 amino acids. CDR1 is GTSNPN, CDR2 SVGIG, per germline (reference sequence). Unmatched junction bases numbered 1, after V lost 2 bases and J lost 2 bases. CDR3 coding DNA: TGTGCCTGGAGTAGGACTAGCGCCTACAATGAGCAGTTCTTC. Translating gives CAWSRTSAYNEQFF.

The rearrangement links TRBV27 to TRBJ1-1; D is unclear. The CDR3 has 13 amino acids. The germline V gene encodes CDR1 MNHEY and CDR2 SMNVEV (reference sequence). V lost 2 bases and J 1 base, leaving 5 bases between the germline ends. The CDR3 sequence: CASSLTGNTEAFF. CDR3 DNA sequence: TGTGCCAGCAGTTTAACCGGGAACACTGAAGCTTTCTTT.

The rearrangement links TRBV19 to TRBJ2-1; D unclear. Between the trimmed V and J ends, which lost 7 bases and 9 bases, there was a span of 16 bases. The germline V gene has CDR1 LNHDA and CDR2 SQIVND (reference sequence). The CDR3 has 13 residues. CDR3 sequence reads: CASTLSIGSEQFF. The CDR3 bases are TGTGCCAGTACCTTATCGATTGGCAGTGAGCAGTTCTTC.

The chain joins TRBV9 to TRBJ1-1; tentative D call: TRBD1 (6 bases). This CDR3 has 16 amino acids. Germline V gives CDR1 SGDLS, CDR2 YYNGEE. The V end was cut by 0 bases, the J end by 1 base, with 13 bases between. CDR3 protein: CASSVDSRGGNTEAFF. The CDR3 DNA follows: TGTGCCAGCAGCGTAGATTCGAGGGGGGGGAACACTGAAGCTTTCTTT. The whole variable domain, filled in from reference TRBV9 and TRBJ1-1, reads DSGVTQTPKHLITATGQRVTLRCSPRSGDLSVYWYQQSLDQGLQFLIQYYNGEERAKGNILERFSAQQFPDLHSELNLSSLELGDSALYFCASSVDSRGGNTEAFFGQGTRLTVV.

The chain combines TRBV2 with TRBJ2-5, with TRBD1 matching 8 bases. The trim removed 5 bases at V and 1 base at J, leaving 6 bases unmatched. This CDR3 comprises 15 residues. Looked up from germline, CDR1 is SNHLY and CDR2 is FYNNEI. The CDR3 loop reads CASSRQGAIQETQYF. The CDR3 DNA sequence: TGTGCCAGCAGTCGGCAGGGGGCGATCCAAGAGACCCAGTACTTC.

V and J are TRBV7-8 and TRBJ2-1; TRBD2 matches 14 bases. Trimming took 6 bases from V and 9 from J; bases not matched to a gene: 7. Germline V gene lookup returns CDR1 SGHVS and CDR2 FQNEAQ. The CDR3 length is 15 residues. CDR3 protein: CASSSGTSGGSEQFF. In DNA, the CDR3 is TGTGCCAGCAGTTCAGGGACTAGCGGGGGCTCTGAGCAGTTCTTC.

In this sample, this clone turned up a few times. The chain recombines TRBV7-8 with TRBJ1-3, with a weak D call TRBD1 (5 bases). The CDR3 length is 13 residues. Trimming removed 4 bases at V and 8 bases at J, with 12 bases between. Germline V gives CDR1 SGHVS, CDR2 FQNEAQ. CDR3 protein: CASSSGVMDTIYF. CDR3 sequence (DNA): TGTGCCAGCAGCTCGGGGGTAATGGACACCATATATTTT.

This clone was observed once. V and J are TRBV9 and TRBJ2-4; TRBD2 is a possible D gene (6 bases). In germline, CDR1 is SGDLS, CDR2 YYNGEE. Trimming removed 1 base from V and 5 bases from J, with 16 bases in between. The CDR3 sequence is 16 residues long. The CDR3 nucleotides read TGTGCCAGCAGCGTAACGGGACTCCGGGGTGAAAACATTCAGTACTTC. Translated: CASSVTGLRGENIQYF. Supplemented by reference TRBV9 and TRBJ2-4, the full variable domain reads DSGVTQTPKHLITATGQRVTLRCSPRSGDLSVYWYQQSLDQGLQFLIQYYNGEERAKGNILERFSAQQFPDLHSELNLSSLELGDSALYFCASSVTGLRGENIQYFGAGTRLSVL.

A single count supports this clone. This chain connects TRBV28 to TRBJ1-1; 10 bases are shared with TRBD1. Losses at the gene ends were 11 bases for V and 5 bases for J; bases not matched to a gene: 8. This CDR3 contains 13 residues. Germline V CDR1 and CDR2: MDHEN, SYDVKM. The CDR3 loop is CAAQTGGSTEAFF. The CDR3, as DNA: TGTGCCGCACAGACAGGGGGCAGTACTGAAGCTTTCTTT.

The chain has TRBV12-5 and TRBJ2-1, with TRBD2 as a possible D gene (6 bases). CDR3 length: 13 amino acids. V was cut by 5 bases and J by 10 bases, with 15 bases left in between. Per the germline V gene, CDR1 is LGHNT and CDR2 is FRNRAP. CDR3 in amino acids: CASGPAEGREQFF. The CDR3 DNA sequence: TGTGCTAGTGGTCCCGCGGAGGGCAGGGAGCAGTTCTTC.